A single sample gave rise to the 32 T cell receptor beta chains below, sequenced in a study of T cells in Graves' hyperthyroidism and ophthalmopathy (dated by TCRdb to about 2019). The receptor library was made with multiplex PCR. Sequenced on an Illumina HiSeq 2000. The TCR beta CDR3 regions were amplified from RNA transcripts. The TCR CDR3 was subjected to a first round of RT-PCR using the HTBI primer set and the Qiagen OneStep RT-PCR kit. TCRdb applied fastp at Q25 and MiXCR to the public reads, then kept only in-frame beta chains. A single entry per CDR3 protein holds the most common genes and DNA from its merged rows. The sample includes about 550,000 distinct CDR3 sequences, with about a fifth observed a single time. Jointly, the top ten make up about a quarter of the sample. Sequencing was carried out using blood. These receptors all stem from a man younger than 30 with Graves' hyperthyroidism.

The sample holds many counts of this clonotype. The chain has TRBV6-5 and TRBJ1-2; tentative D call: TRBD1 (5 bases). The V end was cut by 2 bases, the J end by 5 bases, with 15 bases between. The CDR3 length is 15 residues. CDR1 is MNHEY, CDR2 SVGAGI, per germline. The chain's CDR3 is CASSYGAGLYYGYTF. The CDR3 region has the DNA TGTGCCAGCAGTTACGGGGCAGGGCTGTATTATGGCTACACCTTC.

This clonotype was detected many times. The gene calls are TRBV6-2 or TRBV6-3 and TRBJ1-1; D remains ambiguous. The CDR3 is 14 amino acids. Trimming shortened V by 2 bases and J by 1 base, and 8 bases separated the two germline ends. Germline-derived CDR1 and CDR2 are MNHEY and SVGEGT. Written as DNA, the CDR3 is TGTGCCAGCAGTTACAACAGAGCGAACACTGAAGCTTTCTTT. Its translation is CASSYNRANTEAFF.

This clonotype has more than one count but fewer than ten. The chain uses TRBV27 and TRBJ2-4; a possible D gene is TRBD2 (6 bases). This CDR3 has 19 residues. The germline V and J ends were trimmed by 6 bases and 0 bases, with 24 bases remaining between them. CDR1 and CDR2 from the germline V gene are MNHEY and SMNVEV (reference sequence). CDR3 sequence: CASSWGRGGKMIAKNIQYF. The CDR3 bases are TGTGCCAGCAGCTGGGGACGGGGAGGAAAAATGATAGCCAAAAACATTCAGTACTTC.

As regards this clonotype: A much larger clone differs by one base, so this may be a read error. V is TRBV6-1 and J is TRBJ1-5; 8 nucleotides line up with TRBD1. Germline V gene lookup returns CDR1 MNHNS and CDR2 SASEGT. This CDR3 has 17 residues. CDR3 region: CASREALDRVFNQPQHF. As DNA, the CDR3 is TGTGCCAGCCGTGAAGCCCTGGACAGGGTGTTTAATCAGCCCCAGCATTTT.

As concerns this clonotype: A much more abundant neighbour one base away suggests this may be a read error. CDR3 protein: CASSLARTNTEAFF. DNA of the CDR3: TGCGCCAGCAGCTTGGCACGGACGAACACTGAAGCTTTCTTT. The rearrangement uses TRBV5-1 and TRBJ1-1; D ambiguous. V gave up 0 bases and J gave up 1 base, with 7 bases separating them. The CDR3 runs 14 residues. The germline V gene has CDR1 SGHRS and CDR2 YFSETQ.

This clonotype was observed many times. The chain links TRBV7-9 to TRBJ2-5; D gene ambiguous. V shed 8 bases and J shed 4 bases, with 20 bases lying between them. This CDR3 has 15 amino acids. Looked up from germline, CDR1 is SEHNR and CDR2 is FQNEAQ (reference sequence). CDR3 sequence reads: CASRVMGGLGETQYF. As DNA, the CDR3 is TGTGCCAGCCGAGTTATGGGTGGGCTTGGAGAGACCCAGTACTTC.

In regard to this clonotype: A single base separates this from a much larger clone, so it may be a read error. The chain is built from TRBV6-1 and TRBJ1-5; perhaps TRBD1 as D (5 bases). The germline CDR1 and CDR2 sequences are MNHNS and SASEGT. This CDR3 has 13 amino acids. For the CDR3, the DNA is TGTGTCAGCAGTGAAGCGGGGCGCCCACCCCAGCATTTT. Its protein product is CVSSEAGRPPQHF.

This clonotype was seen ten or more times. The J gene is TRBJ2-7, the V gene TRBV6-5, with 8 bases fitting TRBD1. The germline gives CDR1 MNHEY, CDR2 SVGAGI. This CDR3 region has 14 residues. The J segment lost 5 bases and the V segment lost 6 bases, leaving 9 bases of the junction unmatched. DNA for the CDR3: TGTGCCAGCAGCCCCGGACAGGGTGCCGACGAGCAGTACTTC. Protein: CASSPGQGADEQYF.

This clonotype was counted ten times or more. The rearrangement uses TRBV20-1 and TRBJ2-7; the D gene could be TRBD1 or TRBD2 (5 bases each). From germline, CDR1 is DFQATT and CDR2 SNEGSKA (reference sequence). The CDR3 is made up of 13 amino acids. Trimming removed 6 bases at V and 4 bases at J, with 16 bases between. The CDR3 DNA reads TGCAGTGCCTCTCGAGGGGTGGGGTACGAGCAGTACTTC. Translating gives CSASRGVGYEQYF.

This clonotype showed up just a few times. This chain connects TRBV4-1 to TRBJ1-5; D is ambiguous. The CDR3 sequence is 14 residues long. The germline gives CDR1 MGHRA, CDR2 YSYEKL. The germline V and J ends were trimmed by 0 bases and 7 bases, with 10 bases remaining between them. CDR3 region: CASSQEQAWQPQHF. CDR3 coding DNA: TGCGCCAGCAGCCAAGAGCAGGCGTGGCAGCCCCAGCATTTT.

CDR3 nucleotide sequence: TGTGCCAGCAGTCCCGGGGACAGGCCCCGGACGGGAGAGCAGTACTTC. Residues: CASSPGDRPRTGEQYF. This chain joins TRBV27 and TRBJ2-7, with 8 bases identical to TRBD1. CDR1 and CDR2 (germline): MNHEY, SMNVEV (reference sequence). The J segment lost 7 bases and the V segment lost 5 bases, leaving 16 bases of the junction unmatched. This CDR3 is 16 amino acids long.

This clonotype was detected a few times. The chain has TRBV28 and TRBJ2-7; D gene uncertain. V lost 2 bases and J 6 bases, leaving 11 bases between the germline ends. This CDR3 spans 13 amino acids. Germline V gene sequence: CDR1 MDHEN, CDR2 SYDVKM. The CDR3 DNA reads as TGTGCCAGCAGTTTAGCGGTGGTCTCCGAGCAGTACTTC. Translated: CASSLAVVSEQYF.

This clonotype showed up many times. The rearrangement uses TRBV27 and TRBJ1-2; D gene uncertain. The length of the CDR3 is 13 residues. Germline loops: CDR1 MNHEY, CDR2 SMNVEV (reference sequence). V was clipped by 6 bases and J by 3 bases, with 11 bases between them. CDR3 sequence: CASSGGSDYGYTF. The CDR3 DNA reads TGTGCCAGCAGCGGCGGGTCCGACTATGGCTACACCTTC.

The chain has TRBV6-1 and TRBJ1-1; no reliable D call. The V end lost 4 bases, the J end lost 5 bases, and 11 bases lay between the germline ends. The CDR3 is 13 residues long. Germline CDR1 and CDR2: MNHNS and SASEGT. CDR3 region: CASSVEGMTEAFF. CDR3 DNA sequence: TGTGCCAGCAGTGTGGAGGGAATGACTGAAGCTTTCTTT.

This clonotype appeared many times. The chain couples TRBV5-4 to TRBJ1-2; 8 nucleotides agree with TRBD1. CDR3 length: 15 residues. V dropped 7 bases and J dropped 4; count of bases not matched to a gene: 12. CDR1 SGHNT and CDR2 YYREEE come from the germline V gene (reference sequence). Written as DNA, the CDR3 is TGTGCCAGCGGGGGAGGCAGGGGGCTTGGCTATGGCTACACCTTC. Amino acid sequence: CASGGGRGLGYGYTF.

CDR3 nucleotide sequence: TGTGCCAGCAGCTCGACAGGGTCTGACTCTGGAAACACCATATATTTT. It specifies CASSSTGSDSGNTIYF. The V call is TRBV11-1, the J call TRBJ1-3, with 7 bases matching TRBD1. CDR3 length: 16 amino acids. V shed 4 bases, J shed 0 bases, and the junction held 6 bases outside the gene matches. Germline V gives CDR1 SGHAT, CDR2 FQDESV (reference sequence).

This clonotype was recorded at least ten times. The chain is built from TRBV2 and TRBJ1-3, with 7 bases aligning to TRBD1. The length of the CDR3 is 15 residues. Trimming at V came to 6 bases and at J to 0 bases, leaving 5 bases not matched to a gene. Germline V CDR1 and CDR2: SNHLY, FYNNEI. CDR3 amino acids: CASRGQPSSGNTIYF. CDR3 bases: TGTGCCAGCAGGGGACAGCCAAGCTCTGGAAACACCATATATTTT.

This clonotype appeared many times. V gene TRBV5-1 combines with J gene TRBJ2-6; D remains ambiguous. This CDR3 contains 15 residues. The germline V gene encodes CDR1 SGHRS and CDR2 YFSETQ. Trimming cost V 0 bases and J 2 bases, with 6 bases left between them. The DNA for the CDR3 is TGCGCCAGCAGCTTGGTTACGACTGGGGCCAACGTCCTGACTTTC. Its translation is CASSLVTTGANVLTF. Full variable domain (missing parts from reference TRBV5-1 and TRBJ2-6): KAGVTQTPRYLIKTRGQQVTLSCSPISGHRSVSWYQQTPGQGLQFLFEYFSETQRNKGNFPGRFSGRQFSNSRSEMNVSTLELGDSALYLCASSLVTTGANVLTFGAGSRLTVL.

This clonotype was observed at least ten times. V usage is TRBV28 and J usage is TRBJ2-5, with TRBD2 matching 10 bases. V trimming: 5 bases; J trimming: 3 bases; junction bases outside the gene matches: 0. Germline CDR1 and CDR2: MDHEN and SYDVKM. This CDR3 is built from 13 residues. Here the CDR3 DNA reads TGTGCCAGCAGTGGGACTAGCGAAGAGACCCAGTACTTC. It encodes CASSGTSEETQYF.

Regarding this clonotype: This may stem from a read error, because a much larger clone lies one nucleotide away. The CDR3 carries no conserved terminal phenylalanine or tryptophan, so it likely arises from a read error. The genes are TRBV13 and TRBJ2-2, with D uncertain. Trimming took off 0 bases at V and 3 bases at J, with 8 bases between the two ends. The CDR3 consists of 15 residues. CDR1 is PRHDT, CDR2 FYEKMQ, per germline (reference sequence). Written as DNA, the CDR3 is TGTGCCAGCAGCTTAGGACAGCGTTACACCGGGGAGCTGTTTTTG. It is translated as CASSLGQRYTGELFL.

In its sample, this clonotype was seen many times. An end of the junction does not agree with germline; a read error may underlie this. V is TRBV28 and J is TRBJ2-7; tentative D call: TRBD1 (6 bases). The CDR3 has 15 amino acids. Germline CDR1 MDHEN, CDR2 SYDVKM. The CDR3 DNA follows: TGTGCCAGCAGTTTCCGCCCGGACAGCTACTACGGGCAGTACTTC. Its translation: CASSFRPDSYYGQYF.

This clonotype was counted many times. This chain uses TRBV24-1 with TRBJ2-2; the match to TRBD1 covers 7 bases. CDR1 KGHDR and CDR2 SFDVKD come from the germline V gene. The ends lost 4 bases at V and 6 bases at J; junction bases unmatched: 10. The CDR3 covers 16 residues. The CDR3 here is CATSETNRGSSGELFF. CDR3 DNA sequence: TGTGCCACCAGTGAAACAAACAGGGGATCTTCCGGGGAGCTGTTTTTT.

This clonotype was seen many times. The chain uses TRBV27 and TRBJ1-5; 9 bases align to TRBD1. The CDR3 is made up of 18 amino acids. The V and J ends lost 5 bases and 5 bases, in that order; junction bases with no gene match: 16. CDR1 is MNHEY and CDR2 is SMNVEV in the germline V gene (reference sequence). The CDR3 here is CASSPHRDRARHYQPQHF. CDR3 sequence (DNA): TGTGCCAGCAGTCCCCACCGGGACAGGGCGCGTCACTATCAGCCCCAGCATTTT.

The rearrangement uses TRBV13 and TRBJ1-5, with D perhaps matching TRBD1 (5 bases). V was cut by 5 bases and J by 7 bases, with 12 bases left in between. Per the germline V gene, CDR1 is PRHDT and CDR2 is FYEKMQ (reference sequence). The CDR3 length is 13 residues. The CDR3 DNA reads TGTGCCAGCAGCCCTGGGAGGGGCCAGCCCCAGCATTTT. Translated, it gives CASSPGRGQPQHF.

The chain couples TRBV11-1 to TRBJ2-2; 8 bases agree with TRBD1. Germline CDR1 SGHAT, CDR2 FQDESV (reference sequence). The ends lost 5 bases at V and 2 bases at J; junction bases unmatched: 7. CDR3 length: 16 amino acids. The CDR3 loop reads CASSTKSGGNTGELFF. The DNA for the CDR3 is TGTGCCAGCAGCACCAAATCAGGGGGCAACACCGGGGAGCTGTTTTTT.

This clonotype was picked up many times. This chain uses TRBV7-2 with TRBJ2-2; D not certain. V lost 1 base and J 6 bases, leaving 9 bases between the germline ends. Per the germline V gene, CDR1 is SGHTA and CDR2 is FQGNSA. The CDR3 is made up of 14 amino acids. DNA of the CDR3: TGTGCCAGCAGCTTAGGATTTCCTGCCGGGGAGCTGTTTTTT. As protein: CASSLGFPAGELFF.

CDR3 residues: CAICLAPMLPPNTEAFF. Here the CDR3 DNA reads TGTGCCATCTGCTTAGCCCCAATGCTACCACCGAACACTGAAGCTTTCTTT. This rearrangement joins TRBV7-2 to TRBJ1-1, with D uncertain. Germline values: CDR1 SGHTA, CDR2 FQGNSA. The CDR3 extends over 17 amino acids. Trimming took 10 bases from V and 1 from J, leaving 25 bases between them.

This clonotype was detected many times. CDR3 DNA: TGTGCCAGCAGCTCCTACGACTGGAACTATGGCTACACCTTC. This translates into CASSSYDWNYGYTF. The gene calls are TRBV11-2 and TRBJ1-2, with unresolved D. There are 14 residues in the CDR3. CDR1 is SGHAT and CDR2 is FQNNGV in the germline V gene. The ends were cut back, 4 bases at V and 2 bases at J, with 11 bases in the middle. Together with reference TRBV11-2 and TRBJ1-2, the CDR3 gives the full variable domain: EAGVAQSPRYKIIEKRQSVAFWCNPISGHATLYWYQQILGQGPKLLIQFQNNGVVDDSQLPKDRFSAERLKGVDSTLKIQPAKLEDSAVYLCASSSYDWNYGYTFGSGTRLTVV.

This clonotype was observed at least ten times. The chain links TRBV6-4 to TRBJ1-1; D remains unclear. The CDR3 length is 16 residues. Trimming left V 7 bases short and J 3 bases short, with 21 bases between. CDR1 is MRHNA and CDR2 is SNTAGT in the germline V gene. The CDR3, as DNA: TGTGCCAGCATAAGGCATAGGGAAGGCGGGGACACTGAAGCTTTCTTT. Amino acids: CASIRHREGGDTEAFF.

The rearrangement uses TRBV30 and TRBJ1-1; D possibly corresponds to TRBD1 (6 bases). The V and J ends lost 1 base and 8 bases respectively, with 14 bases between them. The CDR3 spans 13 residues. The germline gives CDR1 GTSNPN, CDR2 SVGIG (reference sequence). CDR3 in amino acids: CAWSATDRLEAFF. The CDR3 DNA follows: TGTGCCTGGAGTGCCACGGACAGACTGGAAGCTTTCTTT.

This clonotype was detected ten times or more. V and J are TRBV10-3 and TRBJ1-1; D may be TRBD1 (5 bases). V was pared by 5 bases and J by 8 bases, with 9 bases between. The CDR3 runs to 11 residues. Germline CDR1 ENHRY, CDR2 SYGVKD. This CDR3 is CAISQGAEAFF. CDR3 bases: TGTGCCATCAGTCAGGGAGCCGAAGCTTTCTTT.

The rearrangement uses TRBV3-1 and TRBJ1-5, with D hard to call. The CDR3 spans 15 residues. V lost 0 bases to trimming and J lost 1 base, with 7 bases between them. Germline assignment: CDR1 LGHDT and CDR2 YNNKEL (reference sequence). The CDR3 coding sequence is TGTGCCAGCAGCCAAGATTCCAGAAGCAATCAGCCCCAGCATTTT. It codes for CASSQDSRSNQPQHF.